This T cell receptor beta chain was observed in a study of cytomegalovirus exposure and HLA in healthy donors (dated 2017 in TCRdb). About the study as a whole: In an earlier analysis of under 750 of the donors, about 270 Gb of sequence data and about 110 million unique TCR beta sequences from about 179 million T cells were reported. A later analysis re-examined previously published TCR beta repertoires from just over 650 donors and added high-resolution HLA genotyping to investigate patterns of TCR occurrence. Because of strong linkage in the cohort, roughly five DR-DQ haplotypes were treated as single units for association and clustering. To predict cytomegalovirus infection status, the study brought together high-throughput TCR immunosequencing, statistical association of individual TCRs with disease status, and machine learning. The study used immunosequencing to profile the T cell repertoires of 666 subjects and linked those repertoires to cytomegalovirus serostatus. Donor age, sex, ethnicity and CMV serostatus were compiled alongside the repertoire data. In a later genetic analysis, genome-wide SNP genotypes for 398 of the 666 donors were used, and that subset was treated as a discovery cohort. Of the 300 to 450 genotyped donors, more than 75% were placed in the genetic ancestry cluster associated with self-reported Caucasian donors. Across about 370 genotyped donors of the cohort, an average of roughly 250,000 unique TCR beta nucleotide sequences per donor were sequenced, and 15% to 20% of those sequences were non-productive. Besides the first cohort of about 730 subjects, a separate validation cohort made up of 120 different subjects was used. The study aimed to test whether signatures of past pathogen exposure could be identified by cataloging public T cell receptors. An early release covering just under 650 HLA-typed donors comprised roughly 300 gigabases of sequencing data and around 80 million unique TCR sequences. All discovery cohort repertoires had been generated using a single sequencing platform. Typing coverage differed by locus: A, B, C, DRB1 and DQB1 were typed in roughly 620-640 donors, DQA1 in 522, DPA1 in 600 to 610, and DPB1 in 450 to 480. Rather than drawing on any new phenotypic data, the later analysis identified candidate immune exposures from TCR beta sequences and the way those sequences occurred across donors. HLA typing included class I and class II loci at four-digit resolution. An earlier analysis of roughly 580 of the donors used high-throughput TCR beta sequencing to judge whether each TCR beta V gene segment behaved as functional or pseudogenic. What the work shows at the level of the full study, not this receptor alone: According to the authors, the approach could potentially be generalized to other disease states and immunological phenotypes. A later genetic analysis reported fewer N-insertions in productive TCRs among donors in an Asian-associated ancestry cluster than the roughly 700-donor mean. Because HLA typing was unavailable for some donors at each locus, only the typed subset was used in association tests. In vitro tests confirmed that three of the cytomegalovirus-associated TCR beta chains recognize cytomegalovirus antigens. V-gene and J-gene trimming of TCR beta chains was associated with a missense DCLRE1C variant in a later genetic analysis, and the association was replicated in an independent cohort. In a later analysis, HLA-associated TCR beta chains showed more clonal expansion and lower generation probabilities than non-associated chains that were equally common. Immune exposure information for the cohort was limited to CMV serostatus. A further reported finding was that TCR beta sequences accurately predicted the HLA-A and HLA-B alleles for most subjects in the first cohort. The 87-base-pair reads could not distinguish some IMGT-functional V segments, including TRBV6-2 and TRBV6-3, so those segments were excluded. When HLA alleles, especially DR and DQ, strongly co-occurred, attributing TCR associations to individual alleles was difficult. A group of highly shared sequence variants was considered likely to be a technical artifact of the sequencing pipeline. According to a later analysis, TCR association rates differed among HLA loci, with DRB1 alleles showing the most associated TCRs and HLA-C alleles showing the fewest. This cohort had only TCR beta chains sequenced, and the lack of alpha or paired-chain data limited which features could be detected. While some public TCRs were present in many individuals, most TCR sequences turned up only very rarely across donors. A later analysis associated 16,951 TCR beta sequences with specific HLA alleles at a false discovery rate of 0.05. A total of some 180 TCR beta chains were listed by the study as associated with cytomegalovirus. Presence/absence analyses assumed roughly uniform sequencing depth across donors, an assumption that may not hold. Some 15 rarely observed V segments, including chromosome 9 orphons, were excluded from the earlier analysis of about 600 of the donors because counts were too low. In a later analysis, several top co-occurrence clusters were reported to appear linked to parvovirus B19, influenza, CMV and Epstein-Barr virus. Linkage disequilibrium might explain the correlated functional status among segregating V segments, but an unknown experimental factor could not be ruled out. A later analysis found that most CMV-associated TCR beta chains appeared HLA-restricted, with HLA associations seemingly driven largely by CMV exposure. In an earlier analysis of fewer than 750 of the donors, most TCR beta V segments were observed in productive rearrangements about 87% or about 30% of the time, broadly matching IMGT annotations. The classifier was reported to diagnose cytomegalovirus status with high specificity and sensitivity in both the original and validation cohorts.

The cohort consisted of 666 healthy bone marrow donors. Cohort members were all nominally healthy when sampled, although unrecorded immune exposures were likely present. The donor was CMV seronegative and was included in the group of several hundred seronegative cohort members. A peripheral blood sample was collected from each donor, and TCR beta sequencing was performed on peripheral blood mononuclear cells. The Qiagen DNeasy Blood Extraction Kit was used to extract genomic DNA from the blood cell samples. From its cysteine to its phenylalanine, the CDR3 spans 16 amino acids. Solely the CDR3 DNA is kept, with 48 bases framed from the first base. As encoded in the germline V gene, CDR1 is LGHNA while CDR2 is YNFKEQ. After removal of 0 bases from V and 4 bases from J, the junction retains 5 bases not matched to a gene. Libraries were constructed by the immunoSEQ multiplex PCR assay. The multiplex PCR relied on a mix of 60 forward primers for TCR Vbeta segments and 13 reverse primers for TCR Jbeta segments. A multiplex PCR assay on genomic DNA amplified the CDR3 region of rearranged TCR beta genes. The amplified TCR beta libraries were sequenced on the Illumina HiSeq System as 87-base-pair reads. As for how the authors treated the data: A later analysis counted 65 million to 90 million unique TCR beta chains across the roughly 700 repertoires, and around 9.9 million of these chains were shared by at least two donors. Raw reads were error-corrected and collapsed into unique sequences by a nearest-neighbor algorithm in which closely related sequences were merged to remove PCR and sequencing errors. V, D and J gene segments were assigned by aligning CDR3 sequences to IMGT reference sequences. For a sequence to be retained, at least a six-nucleotide match to both a V gene segment and a J gene segment was required. Rearrangements were classified as productive when the CDR3 lacked stop codons and remained in frame with V and J, and all other rearrangements were classified as non-productive. Following IMGT convention, CDR3 was defined as the stretch from the second conserved V-encoded cysteine to the conserved J-encoded phenylalanine. The earlier analysis of about 560 of the donors excluded any sequence lacking an unambiguous match to a single V gene segment. In an earlier analysis of approximately 550 of the donors, V segments were called functional above 56.7% productive rearrangements and were called segregating when the between-donor standard deviation exceeded 5%. A statistical classification framework was built for diagnosing cytomegalovirus status from the catalog of TCR beta chain sequences. In a later analysis, V and J genes were assigned by comparing TCR nucleotide sequences against IMGT/GENE-DB human TR gene sequences. The TCRdist pipeline was used in a later analysis to assign CDR3 sequences and most-parsimonious VDJ recombination scenarios. In a later analysis, each TCR beta chain was defined by its CDR3 amino acid sequence together with its V-gene family, and reads lacking a unique V-gene family were excluded. A later analysis removed 550 to 650 highly shared, low-generation-probability nucleotide sequences to deal with suspected cross-contamination and a sequencing artifact. For each public chain, a later analysis derived a clonal expansion index from normalized ranks of inferred template counts within each repertoire. A later analysis computed generation probabilities with a VDJ recombination model fitted to out-of-frame rearrangements, and checked the results against IGoR. In a later analysis, hypergeometric tests were used to score TCR-TCR, TCR-HLA and TCR-CMV co-occurrence, with a repertoire-size bias correction applied to TCR pairs. In a later analysis, false discovery rates were estimated by permuting HLA or CMV assignments 20 times. A later analysis grouped co-occurring TCRs with DBSCAN, adding TCRdist sequence similarity when clustering within HLA-allele-positive subsets. Co-occurrence clustering excluded repertoires with fewer than 30,000 or more than 120,000 public chains, plus five with anomalous nucleotide sharing. Imported from immuneACCESS, the table was reduced by TCRdb to in-frame sequences with V and J called. These copies leave out some clones; in studies compared against another copy, an unresolved V gene accounts for under half, and the cause of the remainder is not known. That table is the source of V, J and clone size, and D and trimming were worked out from the DNA. This sample has 200,000 or so clones in its table, and roughly 85% of those were observed once. Of the sample, around 1.8% falls within the top ten clones.

Of note for this clone: Its antigen specificity is not known. The record has no base qualities; no much larger clone is one base away.

The sample consisted of PBMCs. This sequence originates from a man between 18 and 35 years old in good health and CMV-seronegative. Rearrangement joined TRBV4-2 to TRBJ2-1, and 8 bases in between align with TRBD2. The nucleotide sequence is TGTGCCAGCAGCCAAGATTACGGGGGGGCTTACAATGAGCAGTTCTTC. This codes for CASSQDYGGAYNEQFF.